What follows are 2 T cell receptor beta chains derived from one specimen sequenced in a study of control samples from healthy donors and cancer patients. Only in-frame clones appear in the TCRdb table, and some are missing; sequencing was by immunoSEQ multiplex PCR. Here the sample spans roughly 370,000 clones, 75% to 95% being singletons. The material sequenced was PBMCs. Source of these receptors: a man aged 35 to 55 with head and neck cancer.

This chain uses TRBV5-4 with TRBJ2-1; 7 bases are shared with TRBD1. With 4 bases clipped from V and 8 bases from J, the junction kept 9 bases outside the gene matches. The CDR3 covers 14 residues. Looked up from germline, CDR1 is SGHNT and CDR2 is YYREEE (reference sequence). The CDR3 is CASSTPTGQDEQFF. The CDR3 DNA sequence: TGTGCCAGCAGCACCCCGACAGGGCAGGATGAGCAGTTCTTC.

The gene calls are TRBV11-2 and TRBJ1-2; D call uncertain. The CDR3 runs 14 residues. CDR1 SGHAT and CDR2 FQNNGV come from the germline V gene. The V gene lost 2 bases and the J gene lost 2 bases, with 9 bases spanning the gap. This chain's CDR3 is CASSLLIQNYGYTF. In DNA, the CDR3 is TGTGCCAGCAGCTTATTAATTCAGAACTATGGCTACACCTTC.